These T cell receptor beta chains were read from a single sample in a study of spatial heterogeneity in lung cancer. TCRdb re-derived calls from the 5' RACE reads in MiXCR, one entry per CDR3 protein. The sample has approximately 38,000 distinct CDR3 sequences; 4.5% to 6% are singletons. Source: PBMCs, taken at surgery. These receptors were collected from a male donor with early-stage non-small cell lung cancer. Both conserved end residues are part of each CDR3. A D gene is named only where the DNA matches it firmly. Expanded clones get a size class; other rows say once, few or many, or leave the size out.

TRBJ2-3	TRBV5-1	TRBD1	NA	CASSWTGVSTDTQYF	TGCGCCAGCAGCTGGACAGGGGTCAGCACAGATACGCAGTATTTT
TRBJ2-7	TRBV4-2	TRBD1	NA	CASSQEGQGSYEQYF	TGTGCCAGCAGCCAAGAAGGACAGGGATCCTACGAGCAGTACTTC
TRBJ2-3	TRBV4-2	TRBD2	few	CASSWEGDTQYF	TGTGCCAGCAGCTGGGAGGGAGATACGCAGTATTTT
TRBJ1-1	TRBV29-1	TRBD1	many	CSVSRGGMAEAFF	TGCAGCGTCTCCAGGGGGGGCATGGCTGAAGCTTTCTTT
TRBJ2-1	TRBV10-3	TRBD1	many	CAISAYRGHEQFF	TGTGCCATCAGTGCATACAGGGGCCATGAGCAGTTCTTC
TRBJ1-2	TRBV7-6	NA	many	CASSRTGNYGYTF	TGTGCCAGCAGCCGCACAGGGAACTATGGCTACACCTTC
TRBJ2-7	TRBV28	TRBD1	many	CATIAGQGPREQYF	TGTGCCACCATTGCAGGACAGGGCCCGAGAGAGCAGTACTTC
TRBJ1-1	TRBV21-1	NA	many	CASSKQQALMNTEAFF	TGTGCCAGCAGCAAACAACAGGCTCTTATGAACACTGAAGCTTTCTTT
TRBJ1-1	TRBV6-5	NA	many	CASSYGGVNTEAFF	TGTGCCAGCAGTTACGGGGGAGTGAACACTGAAGCTTTCTTT
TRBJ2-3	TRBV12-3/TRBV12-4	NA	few	CASSLSAGTDTQYF	TGTGCCAGCAGTTTATCGGCGGGCACAGATACGCAGTATTTT
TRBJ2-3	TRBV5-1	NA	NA	CASSLGGGFSTDTQYF	TGCGCCAGCAGCTTGGGAGGAGGGTTCAGCACAGATACGCAGTATTTT
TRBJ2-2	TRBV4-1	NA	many	CASSLDSANTGELFF	TGCGCCAGCAGTCTCGACAGTGCGAACACCGGGGAGCTGTTTTTT
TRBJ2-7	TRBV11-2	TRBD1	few	CASSPTYRGSYEQYF	TGTGCCAGCAGCCCTACTTACAGGGGCTCCTACGAGCAGTACTTC
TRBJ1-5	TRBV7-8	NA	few	CASSLAPKGKKNQPQHF	TGTGCCAGCAGCTTAGCGCCGAAAGGAAAGAAGAATCAGCCCCAGCATTTT
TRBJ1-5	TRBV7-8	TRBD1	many	CASSLYTGGNQPQHF	TGTGCCAGCAGCTTATATACAGGGGGCAATCAGCCCCAGCATTTT
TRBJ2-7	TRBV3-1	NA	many	CASSQADSSYEQYF	TGTGCCAGCAGCCAAGCAGACAGTTCCTACGAGCAGTACTTC
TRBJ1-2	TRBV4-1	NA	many	CASSQDKPEHYGYTF	TGCGCCAGCAGCCAAGATAAGCCGGAGCACTATGGCTACACCTTC
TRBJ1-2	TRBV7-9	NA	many	CASSAGQLYGYTF	TGTGCCAGCAGCGCCGGACAGCTATACGGCTACACCTTC
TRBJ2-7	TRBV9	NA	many	CASSPAPGRTYEQYF	TGTGCCAGCAGCCCAGCACCGGGGCGCACCTACGAGCAGTACTTC
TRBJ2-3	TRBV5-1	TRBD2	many	CASSFGTGTSGGTDTQYF	TGCGCCAGCAGTTTCGGGACCGGGACTAGCGGGGGCACAGATACGCAGTATTTT
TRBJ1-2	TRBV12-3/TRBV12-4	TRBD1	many	CASRTGQGSNYGYTF	TGTGCCAGCAGAACGGGACAGGGGTCCAACTATGGCTACACCTTC
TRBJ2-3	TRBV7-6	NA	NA	CASSRNRLRRGDTDTQYF	TGTGCCAGCAGCAGAAACCGTCTGAGGCGGGGAGACACAGATACGCAGTATTTT